The clone carrying this T cell receptor beta chain has a count of ten or more. This entry comes from a study of human T cells and chemical hapten exposure. Background on the study: Small pooled library volume differences mainly caused per-sample TCR yield variation.

CDR3 length: 15 amino acids. Trimming shortened V by 3 bases and J by 0 bases, and 11 bases separated the two germline ends. Germline V gene sequence: CDR1 MNHEY, CDR2 SVGEGT. Indicated time point: patch test 1, 2 weeks after DPC sensitization. The treatment is: therapeutic diphenylcyclopropenone sensitization with weekly scalp DPC. Donors, patients with alopecia ranging from 18 to 70 years old and judged suitable for DPC, provided samples. In TCRdb, the RACE reads were re-called with MiXCR into one record per CDR3 protein. The repertoire holds 150,000 or so distinct CDR3 sequences, with about 14% as singletons.

The sequenced sample was whole blood, obtained in connection with sensitization to the hapten diphenylcyclopropenone (DPC). This TCR derives from a woman aged 25 to 39 with alopecia areata. Some clones in this sample may be carry-over from other donors' samples. The rearrangement links TRBV6-2 or TRBV6-3 to TRBJ2-5, with no clear D. In nucleotides, the CDR3 is TGTGCCAGCAGTTATTCGTCGGGTTACCAAGAGACCCAGTACTTC. It is translated as CASSYSSGYQETQYF.